This T cell receptor beta chain came from a study of molecular identifiers for immune sequencing clone quantification. MiXCR, run by TCRdb on the PCR reads, gives a single entry per CDR3 protein. This sample has some 650,000 distinct CDR3 sequences, with approximately 20% found just once. Libraries used roughly 20,000 to 1,000,000 sorted naive CD8 T cells and 10%, 30% or 50% RNA input. The clonotype comes from a human donor in good health. Some libraries in this study had Jurkat cell RNA spiked in. The sequenced sample consisted of naive CD8+ T cells from blood, with Jurkat cell RNA spiked in. Subset given: FACS-sorted CD8+CD4-CCR7+CD45RA+ naive T cells.

CDR3 sequence (DNA): TGTGCCAGCAGCTTAGTAGGTAGCGGGGGGGCGGGAGAGCAGTTCTTC. Protein sequence: CASSLVGSGGAGEQFF. The chain couples TRBV7-8 to TRBJ2-1; 11 bases match TRBD2. With V trimmed by 1 base and J by 10 bases, 9 bases remained unmatched. CDR3 length: 16 amino acids. Germline V gene data show CDR1 as SGHVS and CDR2 as FQNEAQ.